This T cell receptor beta chain was identified in a study of identical twins. Findings and limits, study-wide: Models underpredicted monozygotic twin sharing of out-of-frame TCR alpha. Low generation probability was overrepresented in out-of-frame alpha sequences shared by twins.

Template switching added a universal primer binding site, and final cDNA carried unique molecular identifiers. One entry per CDR3 protein results from TCRdb running MiXCR on the 5' RACE reads. The table lists 400,000 to 500,000 distinct CDR3 sequences, roughly 13% of them singletons. This clonotype was seen ten or more times. Its specificity is unknown. V was pared by 5 bases and J by 6 bases, with 19 bases between. This CDR3 has 15 amino acids. Germline V gene data show CDR1 as ENHRY and CDR2 as SYGVKD. Donors were all healthy Caucasians. These data were also filed under a second study, of yellow fever vaccine responses in identical twins.

V gene TRBV10-3 combines with J gene TRBJ1-1; D not resolved. The receptor comes from a woman aged 18-29 years in good health. The sequencing sample was made of CD4+ T cells sorted from blood. CDR3 bases: TGTGCCATCAGTCCGGTAGCAGGTTCGAGGGCTGAAGCTTTCTTT. Protein product: CAISPVAGSRAEAFF.